Following are 5 T cell receptor beta chains from one sample sequenced in a study of tumor and adjacent non-tumor tissue in lung cancer. Three rounds of nested PCR, following a modified ARM-PCR protocol, produced the TCRbeta library. From the multiplex PCR reads, TCRdb called clonotypes with MiXCR, one entry per CDR3 protein. The repertoire holds over 110,000 distinct CDR3 sequences, with approximately 70% as singletons. The template was RNA from unsorted bulk tissue. Specimen: lung tumor tissue. The receptors stem from a man aged 55 to 69 with small cell lung cancer.

This chain's CDR3 is CASSLEAGRHNEQFF. CDR3 coding DNA: TGTGCCAGCAGCTTAGAGGCGGGAAGGCACAATGAGCAGTTCTTC. The V call is TRBV7-2, the J call TRBJ2-1, with D perhaps TRBD2 (6 bases). CDR3 length: 15 amino acids. The ends were cut back, 1 base at V and 5 bases at J, with 12 bases in the middle. CDR1 is SGHTA and CDR2 is FQGNSA in the germline V gene.

This clonotype was found many times. J is TRBJ2-3 and V is TRBV6-1; 11 positions agree with TRBD2. Germline V lookup: CDR1 MNHNS, CDR2 SASEGT. This CDR3 is built from 16 residues. V was clipped by 4 bases and J by 3 bases; unmatched bases: 6. The DNA of the CDR3 is TGTGCCAGCAGTGTACTAGCGGGAGCTAGGACAGATACGCAGTATTTT. As protein: CASSVLAGARTDTQYF.

This clonotype occurred a few times. A read error is possible here, since a much larger clone lies one base away. The V call is TRBV20-1, the J call TRBJ1-2; D uncertain. The CDR3 has 12 residues. The germline CDR1 and CDR2 sequences are DFQATT and SNEGSKA (reference sequence). V lost 6 bases, J lost 2 bases, and 10 bases lay in between. For the CDR3, the DNA is TGCAGTGCACGAGTGACGAACTATGGCTACACCTTC. Residues: CSARVTNYGYTF.

This clonotype was seen just once. Since a much larger clone is just one base distant, this may be a read error. No conserved phenylalanine or tryptophan is present at the end of the CDR3, so a read error is the likely explanation. The chain uses TRBV6-1 and TRBJ1-1; TRBD1 matches at 7 bases. There are 12 residues in the CDR3. From germline, CDR1 is MNHNS and CDR2 SASEGT. The J segment lost 3 bases and the V segment lost 9 bases, leaving 4 bases of the junction unmatched. DNA of the CDR3: TGTGCCAGTGGGACAGTCTACACTGAAGCTTTCTTA. Translating gives CASGTVYTEAFL.

Worth noting for this clonotype: The conserved phenylalanine or tryptophan normally closing the CDR3 is absent here, so this likely arose from a read error. The chain recombines TRBV11-2 with TRBJ2-1, with 12 bases identical to TRBD2. The CDR3 covers 14 residues. Looked up from germline, CDR1 is SGHAT and CDR2 is FQNNGV. DNA of the CDR3: TGTGTCAGCGGGGGGACTAGCGGGTCCGATGAGCAGTTCTGC. Translation gives CVSGGTSGSDEQFC.